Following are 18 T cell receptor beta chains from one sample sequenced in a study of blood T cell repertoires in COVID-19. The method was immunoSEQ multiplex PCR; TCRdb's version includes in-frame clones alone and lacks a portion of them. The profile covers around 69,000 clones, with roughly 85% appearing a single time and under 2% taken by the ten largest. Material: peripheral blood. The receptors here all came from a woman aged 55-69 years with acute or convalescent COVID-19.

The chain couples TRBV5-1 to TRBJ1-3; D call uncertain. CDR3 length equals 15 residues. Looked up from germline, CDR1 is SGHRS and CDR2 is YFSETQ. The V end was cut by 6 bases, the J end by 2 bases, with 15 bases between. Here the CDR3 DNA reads TGCGCCAGCAAGAGGGAAACTGTTCCTGGAAACACCATATATTTT. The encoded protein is CASKRETVPGNTIYF.

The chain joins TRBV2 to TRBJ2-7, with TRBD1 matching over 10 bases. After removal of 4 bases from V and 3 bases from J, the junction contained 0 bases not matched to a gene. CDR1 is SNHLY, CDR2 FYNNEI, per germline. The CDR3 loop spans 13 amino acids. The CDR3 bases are TGTGCCAGCAGTGGGACAGGGGGCTACGAGCAGTACTTC. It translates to CASSGTGGYEQYF.

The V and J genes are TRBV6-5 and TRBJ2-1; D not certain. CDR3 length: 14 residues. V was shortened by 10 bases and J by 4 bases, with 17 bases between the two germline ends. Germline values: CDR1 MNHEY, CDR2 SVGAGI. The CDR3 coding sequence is TGTGCCACCAGACCGCTGCGCTTTTACAATGAGCAGTTCTTC. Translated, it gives CATRPLRFYNEQFF.

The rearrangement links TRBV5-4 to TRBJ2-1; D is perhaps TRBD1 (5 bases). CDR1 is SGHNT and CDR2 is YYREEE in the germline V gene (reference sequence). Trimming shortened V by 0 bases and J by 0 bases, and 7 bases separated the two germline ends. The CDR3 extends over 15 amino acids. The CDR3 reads CASSLGQSSYNEQFF. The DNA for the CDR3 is TGTGCCAGCAGCTTGGGACAGAGCTCCTACAATGAGCAGTTCTTC.

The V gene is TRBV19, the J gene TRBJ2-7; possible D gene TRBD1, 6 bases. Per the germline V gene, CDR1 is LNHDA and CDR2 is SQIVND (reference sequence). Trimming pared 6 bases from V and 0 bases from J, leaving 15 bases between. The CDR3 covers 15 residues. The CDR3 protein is CASSRGQGISYEQYF. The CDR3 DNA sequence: TGTGCCAGTAGCCGCGGGCAGGGGATCTCCTACGAGCAGTACTTC.

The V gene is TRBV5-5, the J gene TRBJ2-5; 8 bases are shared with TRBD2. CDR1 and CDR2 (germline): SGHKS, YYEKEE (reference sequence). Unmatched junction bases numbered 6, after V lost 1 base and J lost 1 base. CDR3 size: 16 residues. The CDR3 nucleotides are TGTGCCAGCAGCTTGCAGCGGCGGGGGGCCCAAGAGACCCAGTACTTC. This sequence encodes CASSLQRRGAQETQYF.

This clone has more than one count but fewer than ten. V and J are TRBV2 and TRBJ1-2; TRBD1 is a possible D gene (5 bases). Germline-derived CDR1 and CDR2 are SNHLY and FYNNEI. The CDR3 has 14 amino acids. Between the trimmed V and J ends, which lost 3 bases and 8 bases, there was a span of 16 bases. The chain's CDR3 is CASSESVTGGGYTF. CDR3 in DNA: TGTGCCAGCAGTGAGTCTGTCACCGGGGGGGGCTACACCTTC. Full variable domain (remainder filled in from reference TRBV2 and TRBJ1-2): EPEVTQTPSHQVTQMGQEVILRCVPISNHLYFYWYRQILGQKVEFLVSFYNNEISEKSEIFDDQFSVERPDGSNFTLKIRSTKLEDSAMYFCASSESVTGGGYTFGSGTRLTVV.

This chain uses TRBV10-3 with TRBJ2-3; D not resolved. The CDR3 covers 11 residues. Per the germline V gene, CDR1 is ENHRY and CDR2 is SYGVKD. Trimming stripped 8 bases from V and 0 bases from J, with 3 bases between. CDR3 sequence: CAIRSTDTQYF. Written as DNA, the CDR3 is TGTGCCATCCGGAGCACAGATACGCAGTATTTT.

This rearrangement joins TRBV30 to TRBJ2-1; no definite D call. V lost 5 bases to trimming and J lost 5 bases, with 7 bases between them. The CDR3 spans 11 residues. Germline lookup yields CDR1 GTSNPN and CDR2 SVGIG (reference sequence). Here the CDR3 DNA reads TGTGCCTGGGGGCTAAACAATGAGCAGTTCTTC. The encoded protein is CAWGLNNEQFF.

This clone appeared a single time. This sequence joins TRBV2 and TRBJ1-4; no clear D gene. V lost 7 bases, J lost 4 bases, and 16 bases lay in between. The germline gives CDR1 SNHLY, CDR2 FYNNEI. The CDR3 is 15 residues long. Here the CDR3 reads CASTMRPGGNEKLFF. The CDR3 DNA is TGTGCCAGCACAATGAGGCCTGGAGGTAATGAAAAACTGTTTTTT.

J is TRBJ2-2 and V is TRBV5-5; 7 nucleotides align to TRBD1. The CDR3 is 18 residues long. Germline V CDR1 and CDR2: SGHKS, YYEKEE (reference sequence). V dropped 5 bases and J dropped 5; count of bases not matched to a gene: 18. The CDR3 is CASRQTDYRQGWTGELFF. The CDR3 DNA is TGTGCCAGCAGGCAAACCGATTACAGACAGGGTTGGACCGGGGAGCTGTTTTTT.

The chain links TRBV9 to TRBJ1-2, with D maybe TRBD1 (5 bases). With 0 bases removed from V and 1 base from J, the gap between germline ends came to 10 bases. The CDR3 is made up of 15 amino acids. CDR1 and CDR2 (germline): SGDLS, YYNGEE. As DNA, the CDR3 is TGTGCCAGCAGCGTAGAGGGGCGGTATAACTATGGCTACACCTTC. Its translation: CASSVEGRYNYGYTF.

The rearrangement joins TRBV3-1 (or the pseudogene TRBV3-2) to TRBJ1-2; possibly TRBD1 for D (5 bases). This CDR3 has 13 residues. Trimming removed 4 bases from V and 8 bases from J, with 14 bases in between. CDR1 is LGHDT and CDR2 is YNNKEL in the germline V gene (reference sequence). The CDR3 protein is CASSRQGMGGYTF. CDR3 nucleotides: TGTGCCAGCAGCCGTCAGGGCATGGGAGGCTACACCTTC.

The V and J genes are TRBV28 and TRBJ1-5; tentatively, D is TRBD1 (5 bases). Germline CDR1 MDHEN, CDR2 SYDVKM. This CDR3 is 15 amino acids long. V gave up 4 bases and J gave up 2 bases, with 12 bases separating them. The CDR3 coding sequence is TGTGCCAGCAGTTCCGGACACCCCGGCAATCAGCCCCAGCATTTT. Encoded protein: CASSSGHPGNQPQHF.

The CDR3 loop is CASSQQTIINTEAFF. The CDR3 nucleotides are TGTGCCAGCAGCCAACAGACTATCATCAACACTGAAGCTTTCTTT. The chain employs TRBV3-1 (or the pseudogene TRBV3-2) and TRBJ1-1; D ambiguous. Germline CDR1 reads LGHDT; CDR2 reads YNNKEL (reference sequence). V dropped 2 bases and J dropped 2 bases, with 12 bases sitting between them. The CDR3 totals 15 residues.

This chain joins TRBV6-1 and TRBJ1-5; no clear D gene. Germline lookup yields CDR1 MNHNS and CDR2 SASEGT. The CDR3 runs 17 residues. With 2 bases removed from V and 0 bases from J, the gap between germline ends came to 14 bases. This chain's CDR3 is CASSELNILGSNQPQHF. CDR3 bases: TGTGCCAGCAGTGAACTCAATATCCTAGGTAGCAATCAGCCCCAGCATTTT.

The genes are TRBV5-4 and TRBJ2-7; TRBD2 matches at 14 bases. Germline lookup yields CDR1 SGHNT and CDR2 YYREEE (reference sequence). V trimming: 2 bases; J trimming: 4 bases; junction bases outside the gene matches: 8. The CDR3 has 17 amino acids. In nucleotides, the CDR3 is TGTGCCAGCAGCTTACTGGGACTAGCGGGAGAGGCATACGAGCAGTACTTC. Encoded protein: CASSLLGLAGEAYEQYF.

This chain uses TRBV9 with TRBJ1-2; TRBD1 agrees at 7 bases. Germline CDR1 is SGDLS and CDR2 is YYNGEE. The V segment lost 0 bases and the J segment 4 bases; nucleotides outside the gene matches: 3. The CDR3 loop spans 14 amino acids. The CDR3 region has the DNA TGTGCCAGCAGCGTAGGGACAGGTCTCTATGGCTACACCTTC. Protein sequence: CASSVGTGLYGYTF.